This is a list of T cell receptor beta chains from one sample in a study of STAT5B mutations in CD4+ large granular lymphocyte leukemia. TCRdb keeps only in-frame clones here, not all; method: immunoSEQ multiplex PCR. The sample includes about 29,000 clones, roughly 79% of them seen just once. The sequenced material came from CD4+ T cells from blood buffy coats. The receptors come from a human donor in good health. The CDR3 runs from the conserved cysteine through the conserved F or W. A D gene is named only where the DNA matches it firmly. Size values are once, few and many counts, or a class for expanded clones, and some rows have none.

J: TRBJ1-4
D: .
V: TRBV7-2
size: few
CDR3: CASSPDLSGVREKLFF
DNA: TGTGCCAGCAGCCCGGATCTTTCAGGGGTTCGGGAAAAACTGTTTTTT

J: TRBJ2-3
D: TRBD2
V: TRBV7-9
size: once
CDR3: CASSLLLAGGDTQYF
DNA: TGTGCCAGCAGCTTACTACTAGCGGGGGGTGATACGCAGTATTTT

J: TRBJ1-1
D: .
V: TRBV7-9
size: .
CDR3: CASSATPGANTEAFF
DNA: TGTGCCAGCAGCGCTACCCCGGGGGCGAACACTGAAGCTTTCTTT

J: TRBJ2-1
D: .
V: TRBV28
size: .
CDR3: CASSGTAYNEQFF
DNA: TGTGCCAGCAGTGGGACGGCCTACAATGAGCAGTTCTTC

J: TRBJ2-7
D: TRBD1
V: TRBV29-1
size: once
CDR3: CSAGEKRGGPYEQYF
DNA: TGCAGCGCTGGGGAGAAGAGAGGGGGCCCCTACGAGCAGTACTTC

J: TRBJ1-6
D: .
V: TRBV5-1
size: .
CDR3: CASSLLLFAGQRNSPLHF
DNA: TGCGCCAGCAGCTTACTACTTTTCGCAGGTCAGCGGAATTCACCCCTCCACTTT

J: TRBJ1-1
D: TRBD1
V: TRBV5-1
size: .
CDR3: CASSKTGLDTEAFF
DNA: TGCGCCAGCAGCAAGACAGGGTTGGACACTGAAGCTTTCTTT

J: TRBJ2-3
D: .
V: TRBV7-2
size: .
CDR3: CASSFELARVGDTQYF
DNA: TGTGCCAGCAGCTTTGAACTAGCCCGGGTTGGAGATACGCAGTATTTT

J: TRBJ1-3
D: .
V: TRBV5-1
size: .
CDR3: CASSLTGSSGNTIYF
DNA: TGCGCCAGCAGCTTGACTGGGTCCTCTGGAAACACCATATATTTT

J: TRBJ2-1
D: TRBD1
V: TRBV6-1
size: once
CDR3: CARRQGAMDEQFF
DNA: TGTGCCCGAAGACAGGGGGCTATGGATGAGCAGTTCTTC

J: TRBJ2-2
D: .
V: TRBV19
size: .
CDR3: CASSILARDTGELFF
DNA: TGTGCCAGTAGTATACTCGCCAGGGACACCGGGGAGCTGTTTTTT

J: TRBJ2-7
D: .
V: TRBV7-2
size: .
CDR3: CASSLARGQHYEQYF
DNA: TGTGCCAGCAGCTTAGCGAGAGGACAGCACTACGAGCAGTACTTC

J: TRBJ2-3
D: .
V: TRBV20-1
size: .
CDR3: CSARFGDTQYF
DNA: TGCAGTGCTAGGTTTGGGGATACGCAGTATTTT

J: TRBJ2-3
D: .
V: TRBV4-1
size: once
CDR3: CASSQDPTGLTDTQYF
DNA: TGCGCCAGCAGCCAAGACCCGACAGGACTCACAGATACGCAGTATTTT

J: TRBJ1-3
D: .
V: TRBV5-1
size: .
CDR3: CASSLAGNSGNTIYF
DNA: TGCGCCAGCAGCTTGGCCGGGAACTCTGGAAACACCATATATTTT

J: TRBJ2-2
D: .
V: TRBV28
size: .
CDR3: CASGSFPQGPVSGELFF
DNA: TGTGCCAGCGGAAGTTTCCCTCAGGGACCAGTGTCCGGGGAGCTGTTTTTT

J: TRBJ1-2
D: TRBD1
V: TRBV19
size: .
CDR3: CASSNPTGAGGYTF
DNA: TGTGCCAGTAGTAATCCTACAGGGGCCGGGGGCTACACCTTC

J: TRBJ2-2
D: TRBD1
V: TRBV10-3
size: once
CDR3: CAISTSNRGNTGELFF
DNA: TGTGCCATCAGTACAAGTAACAGGGGGAACACCGGGGAGCTGTTTTTT

J: TRBJ2-5
D: .
V: TRBV4-1
size: .
CDR3: CASSQDGNFIWETQYF
DNA: TGCGCCAGCAGCCAAGATGGAAATTTCATATGGGAGACCCAGTACTTC

J: TRBJ1-1
D: .
V: TRBV6-5
size: .
CDR3: CASSPEVGDREAFF
DNA: TGTGCCAGCAGCCCTGAAGTTGGAGATCGTGAAGCTTTCTTT

J: TRBJ2-2
D: .
V: TRBV5-5
size: .
CDR3: CASSDGTNTGELFF
DNA: TGTGCCAGCAGCGACGGGACTAACACCGGGGAGCTGTTTTTT

J: TRBJ1-5
D: .
V: TRBV6-5
size: few
CDR3: CASKKGQHNQPQHF
DNA: TGTGCCAGCAAAAAAGGGCAGCACAATCAGCCCCAGCATTTT

J: TRBJ1-3
D: .
V: TRBV6-1
size: .
CDR3: CASSTNRAGNTIYF
DNA: TGTGCCAGCAGTACTAACAGGGCTGGAAACACCATATATTTT

J: TRBJ2-7
D: TRBD2
V: TRBV19
size: .
CDR3: CASSTNVGSGRIYEQYF
DNA: TGTGCCAGTAGTACGAACGTCGGCAGCGGGAGGATCTACGAGCAGTACTTC

J: TRBJ1-6
D: .
V: TRBV2
size: once
CDR3: CASSEEGGGHSPLHF
DNA: TGTGCCAGCAGTGAAGAGGGGGGGGGACACTCACCCCTCCACTTT

J: TRBJ2-6
D: TRBD1
V: TRBV6-5
size: .
CDR3: CASSPTGSGANVLTF
DNA: TGTGCCAGCAGCCCGACAGGGTCTGGGGCCAACGTCCTGACTTTC

J: TRBJ1-1
D: .
V: TRBV18
size: .
CDR3: CASSPGDGEAFF
DNA: TGTGCCAGCTCACCGGGGGACGGTGAAGCTTTCTTT

J: TRBJ1-3
D: .
V: TRBV5-8
size: .
CDR3: CASSLLWGAGNTIYF
DNA: TGTGCCAGCAGCTTATTATGGGGTGCTGGAAACACCATATATTTT

J: TRBJ2-5
D: TRBD2
V: TRBV28
size: .
CDR3: CASSPQLAGSGRETQYF
DNA: TGTGCCAGCAGCCCCCAACTAGCGGGGTCAGGTCGGGAGACCCAGTACTTC

J: TRBJ2-1
D: TRBD1
V: TRBV7-9
size: .
CDR3: CASSRTGFEQFF
DNA: TGTGCCAGCAGCCGGACAGGGTTTGAGCAGTTCTTC

J: TRBJ2-3
D: .
V: TRBV6-4
size: .
CDR3: CASSDPGSGADTQYF
DNA: TGTGCCAGCAGTGATCCCGGTTCGGGGGCAGATACGCAGTATTTT

J: TRBJ1-4
D: .
V: TRBV5-1
size: .
CDR3: CASSLNPTGATNEKLFF
DNA: TGCGCCAGCAGCTTGAATCCCACTGGGGCAACTAATGAAAAACTGTTTTTT

J: TRBJ2-1
D: .
V: TRBV9
size: .
CDR3: CASSPRRTGPEEQFF
DNA: TGTGCCAGCAGCCCACGCCGGACGGGTCCAGAGGAGCAGTTCTTC

J: TRBJ1-4
D: .
V: TRBV19
size: .
CDR3: CASSRGTPNLEKLFF
DNA: TGTGCCAGTAGTAGGGGGACACCTAATCTTGAAAAACTGTTTTTT

J: TRBJ1-1
D: TRBD1
V: TRBV10-1
size: .
CDR3: CASMGQAPHHGMNTEAFF
DNA: TGCGCCAGCATGGGACAGGCTCCCCATCATGGCATGAACACTGAAGCTTTCTTT

J: TRBJ2-3
D: TRBD2
V: TRBV7-9
size: .
CDR3: CASSLSGGNTDTQYF
DNA: TGTGCCAGCAGCTTAAGCGGGGGGAACACAGATACGCAGTATTTT

J: TRBJ1-5
D: .
V: TRBV27
size: .
CDR3: CASSLRADYSNQPQHF
DNA: TGTGCCAGCAGTTTAAGGGCGGATTATAGCAATCAGCCCCAGCATTTT

J: TRBJ1-4
D: .
V: TRBV18
size: .
CDR3: CASSPGPTNEKLFF
DNA: TGTGCCAGCTCACCGGGCCCAACTAATGAAAAACTGTTTTTT

J: TRBJ2-2
D: .
V: TRBV21-1
size: .
CDR3: CASSKVLRRGAGTGELFF
DNA: TGTGCCAGCAGCAAAGTCTTGCGGCGGGGGGCTGGCACCGGGGAGCTGTTTTTT

J: TRBJ2-4
D: .
V: TRBV2
size: .
CDR3: CASSAGGITKNIQYF
DNA: TGTGCCAGCAGTGCCGGGGGCATAACCAAAAACATTCAGTACTTC

J: TRBJ1-5
D: .
V: TRBV19
size: .
CDR3: CASSNGQSNQPQHF
DNA: TGTGCCAGTAGTAACGGACAGAGCAATCAGCCCCAGCATTTT

J: TRBJ1-2
D: .
V: TRBV2
size: .
CDR3: CASSERAGDYGYTF
DNA: TGTGCCAGCAGTGAACGGGCAGGGGACTATGGCTACACCTTC

J: TRBJ2-7
D: .
V: TRBV5-1
size: .
CDR3: CASSLDSGTSYEQYF
DNA: TGCGCCAGCAGCTTGGATTCAGGTACATCCTACGAGCAGTACTTC

J: TRBJ2-5
D: TRBD1
V: TRBV11-2
size: .
CDR3: CASSLGTGPETQYF
DNA: TGTGCCAGCAGCTTAGGGACAGGCCCCGAGACCCAGTACTTC

J: TRBJ1-2
D: TRBD1
V: TRBV4-1
size: .
CDR3: CASSTGQGGNYGYTF
DNA: TGCGCCAGCAGCACTGGACAGGGCGGAAACTATGGCTACACCTTC